This entry lists 21 T cell receptor beta chains sequenced from one sample in a study of blood T cells in healthy people across ages (dated by TCRdb to about 2015). The method was 5' RACE. A second PCR of roughly 7 to 11 cycles was performed with a sample-barcoded 5' primer and a J-beta primer mix. The public reads were reprocessed in TCRdb via fastp at Q25 and MiXCR, keeping in-frame beta chains. CDR3 protein sequences are deduplicated, and each keeps its most common genes and DNA. The sample contains 1.8 million or so distinct CDR3 sequences, approximately 39% of them found a single time. The leading ten clones occupy under 25% of the sample. The sequenced sample consisted of blood. These receptors came from a human donor in good health.

In this sample, this clonotype turned up many times. This chain joins TRBV12-3 or TRBV12-4 and TRBJ1-2; D call uncertain. This CDR3 comprises 14 residues. V was shortened by 6 bases and J by 3 bases, with 14 bases between the two germline ends. The CDR3 DNA reads as TGTGCCAGCAGCCGTTCGGGTAATGACTATGGCTACACCTTC. Amino acid sequence: CASSRSGNDYGYTF.

This clonotype has a handful of counts. The chain has TRBV7-8 and TRBJ2-5; tentatively, D is TRBD2 (5 bases). The DNA end is a closer match to TRBJ2-7, so the J assignment may be wrong. Per the germline V gene, CDR1 is SGHVS and CDR2 is FQNEAQ. The CDR3 contains 14 residues. The CDR3 reads CASSRTGAAYEQYF. The DNA for the CDR3 is TGTGCCAGCAGCCGGACTGGCGCGGCCTACGAGCAGTACTTC.

V is TRBV28 and J is TRBJ2-5; D is ambiguous. The CDR3 has 15 residues. V dropped 3 bases and J dropped 1 base, with 12 bases sitting between them. From germline, CDR1 is MDHEN and CDR2 SYDVKM. The CDR3 bases are TGTGCCAGCAGTTTGGCCCCGGACCGCCAAGAGACCCAGTACTTC. This encodes CASSLAPDRQETQYF. Looking up the rest from reference TRBV28 and TRBJ2-5 gives the full variable domain: DVKVTQSSRYLVKRTGEKVFLECVQDMDHENMFWYRQDPGLGLRLIYFSYDVKMKEKGDIPEGYSVSREKKERFSLILESASTNQTSMYLCASSLAPDRQETQYFGPGTRLLVL.

In this sample, this clonotype turned up once. The chain combines TRBV30 with TRBJ1-2; D gene unclear. V was cut by 2 bases and J by 2 bases, with 12 bases left in between. CDR3 length: 14 amino acids. Germline values: CDR1 GTSNPN, CDR2 SVGIG (reference sequence). The chain's CDR3 is CAWSTGRANYGYTF. Written as DNA, the CDR3 is TGTGCCTGGAGTACCGGTAGGGCCAACTATGGCTACACCTTC.

This clonotype was seen a handful of times. CDR3 region: CASSSPGQYYEQYF. The CDR3 nucleotides are TGTGCCAGCAGCTCTCCGGGACAGTACTACGAGCAGTACTTC. The rearrangement links TRBV12-3 or TRBV12-4 to TRBJ2-7; 7 positions agree with TRBD1. The V gene end was trimmed by 6 bases and the J gene end by 3 bases; junction bases not matched to a gene: 8. The CDR3 is 14 amino acids.

J is TRBJ1-4 and V is TRBV4-3; 10 bases line up with TRBD1. CDR3 size: 15 residues. The J segment lost 11 bases and the V segment lost 1 base, leaving 7 bases of the junction unmatched. From germline, CDR1 is LGHNA and CDR2 YSLEER. CDR3: CASSQAGGQGLKLFF. The CDR3 nucleotides read TGCGCCAGCAGCCAAGCGGGGGGACAGGGGCTCAAACTGTTTTTT.

This clonotype was seen a single time. The V and J genes are TRBV10-3 and TRBJ2-2, with 14 bases aligning to TRBD2. Germline assignment: CDR1 ENHRY and CDR2 SYGVKD. J gave up 5 bases and V 3 bases, and 5 bases lay outside the gene matches. The CDR3 covers 17 residues. CDR3 bases: TGTGCCATCAGTGACCCTGGACTAGCGGGGGGAACCGGGGAGCTGTTTTTT. As protein: CAISDPGLAGGTGELFF.

This chain links TRBV27 with TRBJ2-3; 8 bases fit TRBD2. Trimming took 7 bases from V and 0 from J; bases not matched to a gene: 12. Germline V CDR1 and CDR2: MNHEY, SMNVEV (reference sequence). This CDR3 is 17 amino acids long. The CDR3 DNA sequence: TGTGCCAGCAACCCGGGACTAGTGTCACAAAGCACAGATACGCAGTATTTT. Residues: CASNPGLVSQSTDTQYF.

The chain combines TRBV3-1 with TRBJ2-7, with D maybe TRBD1 (5 bases). Trimming pared 3 bases from V and 1 base from J, leaving 13 bases between. The germline V gene encodes CDR1 LGHDT and CDR2 YNNKEL (reference sequence). The CDR3 length is 15 residues. Here the CDR3 reads CASSQGLGPSYEQYF. CDR3 DNA sequence: TGTGCCAGCAGCCAGGGGCTTGGTCCATCCTACGAGCAGTACTTC.

The chain links TRBV11-1 to TRBJ2-7, with a tentative D call TRBD1 (5 bases). The CDR3 spans 14 residues. The germline V and J ends were trimmed by 5 bases and 3 bases, with 14 bases remaining between them. In germline, CDR1 is SGHAT, CDR2 FQDESV (reference sequence). The CDR3 DNA sequence: TGTGCCAGCAGCCCGGACACTGATTTCTACGAGCAGTACTTC. Encoded protein: CASSPDTDFYEQYF.

The gene calls are TRBV5-5 and TRBJ2-7; TRBD2 is a possible D gene (6 bases). The CDR3 length is 16 residues. CDR1 SGHKS and CDR2 YYEKEE come from the germline V gene (reference sequence). Trimming took 6 bases from V and 3 from J, leaving 22 bases between them. The CDR3 DNA follows: TGTGCCAGCACCCTAAGTCCCGGGACTGGGATCTACGAGCAGTACTTC. This codes for CASTLSPGTGIYEQYF.

The rearrangement links TRBV12-3 or TRBV12-4 to TRBJ2-1; D not resolved. The CDR3 has 14 amino acids. Between the trimmed V and J ends, which lost 4 bases and 5 bases, there was a span of 12 bases. CDR3 in amino acids: CASSYTDGHNEQFF. As DNA, the CDR3 is TGTGCCAGCAGTTACACAGACGGACACAATGAGCAGTTCTTC.

This clonotype appeared a few times. The V call is TRBV18, the J call TRBJ2-7; D may be TRBD1 (6 bases). The V gene's germline CDR1 is KGHSH and CDR2 LQKENI. The CDR3 is 18 residues long. Trimming pared 2 bases from V and 3 bases from J, leaving 23 bases between. The CDR3, as DNA: TGTGCCAGCTCACCATCCGATTTACCACCACAGGGTCTCTACGAGCAGTACTTC. This gives the protein CASSPSDLPPQGLYEQYF.

This chain links TRBV20-1 with TRBJ1-2, with 10 nucleotides matching TRBD1. The CDR3 totals 15 residues. The germline gives CDR1 DFQATT, CDR2 SNEGSKA (reference sequence). After removal of 3 bases from V and 7 bases from J, the junction contained 11 bases not matched to a gene. This CDR3 reads CSASPRDRGHGGYTF. The CDR3, as DNA: TGCAGTGCTAGCCCAAGGGACAGGGGCCATGGTGGCTACACCTTC.

J is TRBJ1-4 and V is TRBV27; D is possibly TRBD1 (6 bases). This CDR3 is built from 14 residues. Germline loops: CDR1 MNHEY, CDR2 SMNVEV (reference sequence). Trimming took off 8 bases at V and 4 bases at J, with 14 bases between the two ends. This CDR3 reads CASGDTNSNEKLFF. CDR3 nucleotides: TGTGCCAGCGGGGACACCAACAGTAATGAAAAACTGTTTTTT.

The chain employs TRBV5-1 and TRBJ2-6, with D possibly TRBD2 on 5 matching bases. This CDR3 has 18 amino acids. Germline CDR1 is SGHRS and CDR2 is YFSETQ. V gave up 3 bases and J gave up 0 bases, with 16 bases separating them. CDR3 sequence: CASSSRTDSRSGANVLTF. The CDR3 DNA follows: TGCGCCAGCAGCTCGCGTACGGACTCCCGCTCTGGGGCCAACGTCCTGACTTTC.

The rearrangement links TRBV6-5 to TRBJ1-5, with 7 bases aligning to TRBD1. Germline assignment: CDR1 MNHEY and CDR2 SVGAGI. The junction had 2 bases not matched to a gene; V was cut back by 2 bases and J by 4 bases. CDR3 length: 14 residues. The CDR3 region is CASSYDRENQPQHF. The CDR3 DNA reads TGTGCCAGCAGTTACGACAGGGAAAATCAGCCCCAGCATTTT.

V is TRBV6-5 and J is TRBJ2-5; D may be TRBD2 (5 bases). This CDR3 comprises 13 residues. The ends were cut back, 6 bases at V and 5 bases at J, with 13 bases in the middle. Germline-derived CDR1 and CDR2 are MNHEY and SVGAGI. CDR3 nucleotide sequence: TGTGCCAGCAGGTTCGGGATCTCGGAGACCCAGTACTTC. Protein sequence: CASRFGISETQYF.

Only a few counts were recorded for this clonotype. A read error may produce the germline difference seen at one junction end. V and J are TRBV10-3 and TRBJ2-1, with a tentative D call TRBD2 (6 bases). Germline values: CDR1 ENHRY, CDR2 SYGVKD. The CDR3 is made up of 18 amino acids. DNA for the CDR3: TGTGCCATCAGTGAGCCGAAGTACGCGGGGCACTCCGACAATGAGCAGTTCTTC. It yields the protein CAISEPKYAGHSDNEQFF.

This clonotype was observed at least ten times. The V and J genes are TRBV20-1 and TRBJ2-7, with 11 bases lining up with TRBD2. Germline V gene lookup returns CDR1 DFQATT and CDR2 SNEGSKA (reference sequence). V trimming: 6 bases; J trimming: 5 bases; junction bases outside the gene matches: 6. CDR3 length equals 13 residues. The CDR3 region is CSAPGLADHEQYF. The CDR3, as DNA: TGCAGTGCCCCGGGACTAGCGGACCACGAGCAGTACTTC.

Note on this clonotype: Mismatch with germline at one junction end may stem from a read error. The chain uses TRBV4-3 and TRBJ1-2; TRBD1 matches 8 bases. The CDR3 sequence is 15 residues long. From germline, CDR1 is LGHNA and CDR2 YSLEER. CDR3: CVSSQGTGGLYGYTF. The CDR3 coding sequence is TGCGTCAGCAGCCAAGGTACAGGGGGACTTTATGGCTACACCTTC.